These 31 T cell receptor beta chains share one sample of origin, sequenced in a study of T cells in Graves' hyperthyroidism and ophthalmopathy. TCR beta CDR3 regions were amplified from RNA transcripts. Researchers ran a first-round RT-PCR on the TCR CDR3 using the HTBI primer set. TCRdb analysed the multiplex PCR reads with MiXCR anew, one entry per CDR3 protein. The profile shows about 400,000 distinct CDR3 sequences, 14% to 15% of them singletons. Sequenced material: blood. The receptor set was obtained from a man between 18 and 29 years old with Graves' ophthalmopathy.

The chain recombines TRBV10-3 with TRBJ1-4, with 11 nucleotides matching TRBD1. Germline loops: CDR1 ENHRY, CDR2 SYGVKD. J lost 1 base, V lost 11 bases, and 3 bases had no gene match. The CDR3 is 14 residues long. CDR3 DNA: TGTGCCTCGGGACAGGGGGAAACTAATGAAAAACTGTTTTTT. Translation: CASGQGETNEKLFF.

This clonotype was seen many times. The chain links TRBV3-1 to TRBJ1-1; no reliable D call. V lost 1 base and J lost 0, with 6 bases in between. The CDR3 is made up of 14 amino acids. The germline V gene encodes CDR1 LGHDT and CDR2 YNNKEL (reference sequence). The CDR3 coding sequence is TGTGCCAGCAGCCAAGGAACCATGAACACTGAAGCTTTCTTT. This codes for CASSQGTMNTEAFF.

This rearrangement joins TRBV11-3 to TRBJ2-6, with D perhaps given as TRBD1 or TRBD2 (5 bases each). CDR3 size: 17 residues. CDR1 and CDR2 (germline): SGHNT, YENEEA. The germline V and J ends were trimmed by 9 bases and 0 bases, with 18 bases remaining between them. This CDR3 reads CASSSTGASSGANVLTF. CDR3 sequence (DNA): TGTGCCAGTAGTAGTACCGGGGCCAGCTCTGGGGCCAACGTCCTGACTTTC. Supplemented by reference TRBV11-3 and TRBJ2-6, the full variable domain reads EAGVVQSPRYKIIEKKQPVAFWCNPISGHNTLYWYLQNLGQGPELLIRYENEEAVDDSQLPKDRFSAERLKGVDSTLKIQPAELGDSAVYLCASSSTGASSGANVLTFGAGSRLTVL.

The genes are TRBV6-1 and TRBJ1-2; TRBD1 agrees at 9 bases. There are 16 residues in the CDR3. The germline gives CDR1 MNHNS, CDR2 SASEGT. Trimming cost V 4 bases and J 4 bases; bases outside gene matches: 10. This CDR3 reads CASSGYRDRDLYGYTF. The CDR3 coding sequence is TGTGCCAGCAGTGGGTACCGGGACAGGGACCTCTATGGCTACACCTTC.

The chain joins TRBV24-1 to TRBJ2-7; D is perhaps TRBD1 (5 bases). The V and J ends lost 5 bases and 4 bases respectively, with 11 bases between them. Germline V gene lookup returns CDR1 KGHDR and CDR2 SFDVKD. The CDR3 runs 13 residues. The CDR3 region is CATSVQGGYEQYF. As DNA, the CDR3 is TGTGCCACCAGTGTCCAGGGTGGTTACGAGCAGTACTTC.

In its sample, this clonotype was seen many times. The chain employs TRBV3-1 and TRBJ2-3; D is ambiguous. The CDR3 loop spans 12 amino acids. Germline V CDR1 and CDR2: LGHDT, YNNKEL (reference sequence). Trimming cost V 4 bases and J 6 bases, with 8 bases left between them. The CDR3 here is CASSLYKDTQYF. The CDR3, as DNA: TGTGCCAGCAGCCTTTACAAGGATACGCAGTATTTT.

As to this clonotype: This may stem from a read error, because a much larger clone lies one nucleotide away. This chain connects TRBV11-3 to TRBJ2-3; TRBD2 might be the D (6 bases). This CDR3 has 14 amino acids. CDR1 is SGHNT and CDR2 is YENEEA in the germline V gene. The CDR3 coding sequence is TGTGCCAGCAGCTTCGGGGGAGTCACAGATAGGCAGTATTTT. This codes for CASSFGGVTDRQYF.

This clonotype has at least ten counts. This sequence joins TRBV20-1 and TRBJ2-1, with TRBD1 as a possible D gene (6 bases). The germline gives CDR1 DFQATT, CDR2 SNEGSKA (reference sequence). There are 16 residues in the CDR3. V shed 0 bases and J shed 4 bases, with 16 bases lying between them. CDR3 sequence reads: CSARDPSEGEYNEQFF. CDR3 nucleotides: TGCAGTGCTAGAGATCCGAGTGAGGGGGAATACAATGAGCAGTTCTTC.

This clonotype has a count of ten or more. V and J are TRBV12-3 or TRBV12-4 and TRBJ2-1; D is ambiguous. The CDR3 covers 12 residues. Trimming took off 5 bases at V and 8 bases at J, with 10 bases between the two ends. CDR3 in DNA: TGTGCCAGCAGTCCCGACTCCCATGAGCAGTTCTTC. Translating gives CASSPDSHEQFF.

This clonotype was found many times. V gene TRBV5-1 combines with J gene TRBJ2-3, with D unresolved. CDR1 and CDR2 (germline): SGHRS, YFSETQ. V was clipped by 4 bases and J by 0 bases, with 12 bases between them. The length of the CDR3 is 15 residues. CDR3 coding DNA: TGCGCCAGCAGCCCAGCTTGGCCTAGCACAGATACGCAGTATTTT. Its translation is CASSPAWPSTDTQYF.

Ten or more counts support this clonotype. The chain combines TRBV12-3 or TRBV12-4 with TRBJ2-7, with 7 bases matching TRBD1. This CDR3 contains 14 residues. After removal of 6 bases from V and 3 bases from J, the junction contained 8 bases not matched to a gene. CDR3 in amino acids: CASSKGQQFYEQYF. The CDR3 nucleotides read TGTGCCAGCAGCAAGGGACAGCAATTCTACGAGCAGTACTTC.

This clonotype was seen many times. The genes are TRBV7-6 and TRBJ2-5, with D tentatively TRBD1 (6 bases). The CDR3 totals 14 residues. Per the germline V gene, CDR1 is SGHVS and CDR2 is FNYEAQ. V lost 4 bases and J lost 1, with 10 bases in between. CDR3 DNA: TGTGCCAGCAGCTCAACAGGGTCCCAAGAGACCCAGTACTTC. Translated: CASSSTGSQETQYF.

A remark on this clonotype: A much more abundant neighbour one base away suggests this may be a read error. The rearrangement joins TRBV6-2 or TRBV6-3 to TRBJ1-5; D is possibly TRBD1 (6 bases). The germline gives CDR1 MNHEY, CDR2 SVGEGT. The CDR3 has 15 amino acids. The ends were cut back, 5 bases at V and 5 bases at J, with 16 bases in the middle. The CDR3 DNA is TGTGCCAGCAGTCCGGGGGGGGGGGCCGATCAGCCCCAGCATTTT. Translation: CASSPGGGADQPQHF.

This clonotype has just a few counts. The chain carries TRBV19 and TRBJ2-1, with TRBD2 matching 8 bases. V gave up 3 bases and J gave up 4 bases; unmatched junction bases: 2. The CDR3 covers 14 residues. CDR1 is LNHDA, CDR2 SQIVND, per germline (reference sequence). CDR3: CASSITSGYNEQFF. In nucleotides, the CDR3 is TGTGCCAGTAGTATTACTAGCGGTTACAATGAGCAGTTCTTC.

This clonotype was counted between two and nine times. The CDR3 reads CASSPGTYHYEQYF. CDR3 sequence (DNA): TGTGCCAGCAGCCCCGGGACCTATCACTACGAGCAGTACTTC. The rearrangement links TRBV3-1 to TRBJ2-7; D may be TRBD1 or TRBD2 (5 bases each). CDR3 size: 14 residues. The V end lost 4 bases, the J end lost 3 bases, and 13 bases lay between the germline ends. Germline-derived CDR1 and CDR2 are LGHDT and YNNKEL (reference sequence).

Notes on this clonotype: This may be a read error: a much more frequent sequence differs by one nucleotide. This chain uses TRBV3-1 with TRBJ2-7; 12 nucleotides match TRBD2. This CDR3 contains 17 residues. Germline CDR1 is LGHDT and CDR2 is YNNKEL (reference sequence). After removal of 4 bases from V and 1 base from J, the junction contained 8 bases not matched to a gene. The CDR3 nucleotides read TGTGCCAGCAGCCCAATCCTGACTAGCGGGAGTTCCTACGAGCAGTACTTC. Its protein product is CASSPILTSGSSYEQYF.

This clonotype was picked up many times. The rearrangement links TRBV11-2 to TRBJ2-5; D not resolved. V shed 1 base and J shed 3 bases, with 6 bases lying between them. The CDR3 consists of 13 residues. Germline V gives CDR1 SGHAT, CDR2 FQNNGV. The CDR3 region has the DNA TGTGCCAGCAGCTTAGGCAGCAAAGAGACCCAGTACTTC. Protein product: CASSLGSKETQYF. The full variable domain, completed using reference TRBV11-2 and TRBJ2-5, is EAGVAQSPRYKIIEKRQSVAFWCNPISGHATLYWYQQILGQGPKLLIQFQNNGVVDDSQLPKDRFSAERLKGVDSTLKIQPAKLEDSAVYLCASSLGSKETQYFGPGTRLLVL.

The V and J genes are TRBV4-1 and TRBJ2-2; TRBD1 aligns across 8 bases. From germline, CDR1 is MGHRA and CDR2 YSYEKL. Trimming cost V 3 bases and J 6 bases; bases outside gene matches: 0. This CDR3 has 13 residues. The CDR3 coding sequence is TGCGCCAGCAGCCAGACAGGGGCCGGGGAGCTGTTTTTT. It is translated as CASSQTGAGELFF.

This clonotype showed up many times. The chain uses TRBV2 and TRBJ2-4; D perhaps matches TRBD1 (6 bases). The CDR3 length is 13 residues. The germline V gene encodes CDR1 SNHLY and CDR2 FYNNEI. The V end lost 5 bases, the J end lost 7 bases, and 12 bases lay between the germline ends. CDR3 DNA sequence: TGTGCCAGCAGTTGGACAGTAGACAACATTCAGTACTTC. This codes for CASSWTVDNIQYF.

Notes on this clonotype: This could be a read error, since a much larger clone is one nucleotide away. The rearrangement joins TRBV12-3 or TRBV12-4 to TRBJ2-7, with TRBD1 matching over 7 bases. CDR3 length: 14 amino acids. V shed 4 bases, J shed 3 bases, and the junction held 6 bases outside the gene matches. This CDR3 is CASSSRDSIYEQYF. CDR3 nucleotide sequence: TGTGCCAGCAGTTCTAGGGACAGCATCTACGAGCAGTACTTC.

The V call is TRBV6-1, the J call TRBJ1-4; D is unresolved. Germline loops: CDR1 MNHNS, CDR2 SASEGT. The CDR3 consists of 11 residues. V was cut by 6 bases and J by 8 bases, with 7 bases left in between. CDR3 sequence: CASSTGEKLFF. As DNA, the CDR3 is TGTGCCAGCAGCACGGGGGAAAAACTGTTTTTT.

This clonotype appeared many times. The chain carries TRBV27 and TRBJ1-1; D perhaps matches TRBD1 (5 bases). The CDR3 totals 15 residues. CDR1 MNHEY and CDR2 SMNVEV come from the germline V gene (reference sequence). Trimming removed 0 bases from V and 1 base from J, with 9 bases in between. CDR3 loop: CASSLSQGRNTEAFF. CDR3 nucleotide sequence: TGTGCCAGCAGTTTATCTCAGGGACGGAACACTGAAGCTTTCTTT.

In this sample, this clonotype turned up many times. J is TRBJ1-2 and V is TRBV20-1; D is ambiguous. The ends were cut back, 3 bases at V and 3 bases at J, with 8 bases in the middle. Germline CDR1 and CDR2: DFQATT and SNEGSKA (reference sequence). The CDR3 has 12 amino acids. The CDR3 sequence: CSASEVDYGYTF. The CDR3 region has the DNA TGCAGTGCTAGTGAGGTTGACTATGGCTACACCTTC.

Ten or more counts support this clonotype. This sequence joins TRBV12-3 or TRBV12-4 and TRBJ1-6; possible D gene TRBD1, 6 bases. This CDR3 comprises 13 residues. Deletions cut 6 bases from V and 8 bases from J, with 11 bases between. In nucleotides, the CDR3 is TGTGCCAGCAGGACCGGGACATATTCACCCCTCCACTTT. Protein product: CASRTGTYSPLHF.

This clonotype appeared many times. The chain combines TRBV9 with TRBJ2-5, with D possibly TRBD2 on 5 matching bases. Germline values: CDR1 SGDLS, CDR2 YYNGEE. The CDR3 is made up of 13 amino acids. V lost 5 bases to trimming and J lost 4 bases, with 12 bases between them. The CDR3 DNA reads as TGTGCCAGCAGTGGGTGGGGAGCAGAGACCCAGTACTTC. Amino acid sequence: CASSGWGAETQYF.

This clonotype came up many times. This rearrangement joins TRBV5-5 to TRBJ2-3; no clear D gene. Looked up from germline, CDR1 is SGHKS and CDR2 is YYEKEE (reference sequence). Trimming removed 0 bases from V and 6 bases from J, with 5 bases in between. The CDR3 covers 12 residues. The CDR3 loop is CASSLDLDTQYF. The CDR3 DNA reads TGTGCCAGCAGCTTGGACCTGGATACGCAGTATTTT.

The CDR3, as DNA: TGCAGTGCCGATGACAGGCCTAGCTCCTACAATGAGCAGTTCTTC. Translated: CSADDRPSSYNEQFF. The V and J genes are TRBV20-1 and TRBJ2-1; tentatively, D is TRBD1 (6 bases). Deletions cut 6 bases from V and 0 bases from J, with 15 bases between. CDR1 DFQATT and CDR2 SNEGSKA come from the germline V gene (reference sequence). The CDR3 has 15 amino acids.

This clonotype was seen a few times. This rearrangement joins TRBV9 to TRBJ2-4, with D maybe TRBD1 (6 bases). Trimming stripped 4 bases from V and 3 bases from J, with 11 bases between. The CDR3 is made up of 14 amino acids. CDR1 and CDR2 (germline): SGDLS, YYNGEE. The CDR3 nucleotides read TGTGCCAGCAGCACTAGAGGGGGCAAAAACATTCAGTACTTC. Translating it yields CASSTRGGKNIQYF. Full variable domain (outside the CDR3, taken from reference TRBV9 and TRBJ2-4): DSGVTQTPKHLITATGQRVTLRCSPRSGDLSVYWYQQSLDQGLQFLIQYYNGEERAKGNILERFSAQQFPDLHSELNLSSLELGDSALYFCASSTRGGKNIQYFGAGTRLSVL.

This clonotype was found many times. The genes are TRBV12-3 or TRBV12-4 and TRBJ2-7; 9 positions match TRBD2. The length of the CDR3 is 19 residues. Germline trimming cut 4 bases from V and 0 bases from J; bases unmatched to any gene: 16. Written as DNA, the CDR3 is TGTGCCAGCAGTTCGTCGTCCTTTGGCGGGAGGGGGAGCTCCTACGAGCAGTACTTC. Translated: CASSSSSFGGRGSSYEQYF.

This clonotype was counted ten times or more. The chain carries TRBV10-2 and TRBJ2-3; the D gene is possibly TRBD1 (6 bases). Germline values: CDR1 WSHSY, CDR2 SAAADI. Trimming took 3 bases from V and 4 from J, leaving 17 bases between them. The CDR3 is 16 residues long. CDR3 residues: CASSDPVDSSPDTQYF. CDR3 DNA sequence: TGCGCCAGCAGTGACCCCGTGGACAGTTCTCCAGATACGCAGTATTTT.

This chain joins TRBV7-9 and TRBJ1-5; 10 bases agree with TRBD1. Unmatched junction bases numbered 7, after V lost 4 bases and J lost 10 bases. CDR3 length equals 14 residues. Germline CDR1 SEHNR, CDR2 FQNEAQ (reference sequence). The CDR3 reads CASSSPGQGIPQHF. In nucleotides, the CDR3 is TGTGCCAGCAGCTCCCCGGGACAGGGGATACCCCAGCATTTT. The whole variable domain, filled in from reference TRBV7-9 and TRBJ1-5, reads DTGVSQNPRHKITKRGQNVTFRCDPISEHNRLYWYRQTLGQGPEFLTYFQNEAQLEKSRLLSDRFSAERPKGSFSTLEIQRTEQGDSAMYLCASSSPGQGIPQHFGDGTRLSIL.